This is a list of T cell receptor beta chains from one sample in a study of blood T cell repertoires in COVID-19. The protocol was immunoSEQ multiplex PCR, while the TCRdb copy is restricted to in-frame clones and leaves out a portion. Of some 120,000 clones listed, around 89% were seen once; the top ten hold 7.6%. Sequenced material: peripheral blood. The receptors were gathered from a man aged 50 or older with acute or convalescent COVID-19. Both conserved end residues are part of each CDR3. The D gene is left open where the match is weak. Clone size appears in some rows only: once, few, many, or a class for an expanded clone.

size: NA; J: TRBJ2-7; D: TRBD1; V: TRBV19; CDR3: CASSNGDRVPYEQYF; DNA: TGTGCCAGTAGTAACGGGGACAGGGTGCCCTACGAGCAGTACTTC
size: NA; J: TRBJ1-2; D: NA; V: TRBV19; CDR3: CASFGGSPMGTF; DNA: TGTGCCAGCTTCGGCGGATCCCCGATGGGCACCTTC
size: once; J: TRBJ2-5; D: NA; V: TRBV6-5; CDR3: CASSYTRGRETQYF; DNA: TGTGCCAGCAGTTACACAAGAGGGAGGGAGACCCAGTACTTC
size: NA; J: TRBJ2-2; D: TRBD1; V: TRBV14; CDR3: CASSQDYRTGEDTGELFF; DNA: TGTGCCAGCAGCCAAGATTACCGGACAGGGGAGGACACCGGGGAGCTGTTTTTT
size: NA; J: TRBJ2-7; D: NA; V: TRBV30; CDR3: CAWSVDRVSYEQYF; DNA: TGTGCCTGGAGTGTAGACCGGGTATCCTACGAGCAGTACTTC
size: NA; J: TRBJ1-4; D: TRBD1; V: TRBV6-5; CDR3: CASSRQGGNEKLFF; DNA: TGTGCCAGCAGTCGACAGGGGGGGAATGAAAAACTGTTTTTT
size: NA; J: TRBJ2-5; D: NA; V: TRBV7-2; CDR3: CASSLGLGWQETQYF; DNA: TGTGCCAGCAGCTTAGGCCTAGGCTGGCAAGAGACCCAGTACTTC
size: NA; J: TRBJ2-5; D: NA; V: TRBV5-1; CDR3: CASSLTGWGSQETQYF; DNA: TGCGCCAGCAGCTTGACAGGGTGGGGTTCCCAAGAGACCCAGTACTTC
size: NA; J: TRBJ2-2; D: TRBD1; V: TRBV24-1; CDR3: CATSAGGRNTGELFF; DNA: TGTGCCACCAGTGCAGGGGGCAGGAACACCGGGGAGCTGTTTTTT
size: NA; J: TRBJ2-7; D: TRBD1; V: TRBV19; CDR3: CASSWGTGDYEQYF; DNA: TGTGCCAGTAGTTGGGGGACAGGGGACTACGAGCAGTACTTC
size: NA; J: TRBJ2-2; D: NA; V: TRBV3-1/TRBV3-2; CDR3: CASSQYGNTGELFF; DNA: TGTGCCAGCAGCCAGTACGGGAACACCGGGGAGCTGTTTTTT
size: few; J: TRBJ1-3; D: TRBD1; V: TRBV5-4; CDR3: CASSTGQGNTIYF; DNA: TGTGCCAGCAGCACGGGACAGGGTAACACCATATATTTT
size: once; J: TRBJ1-2; D: TRBD1; V: TRBV7-2; CDR3: CASSPGQGNYGYTF; DNA: TGTGCCAGCAGCCCCGGACAGGGAAACTATGGCTACACCTTC
size: NA; J: TRBJ1-5; D: NA; V: TRBV6-5; CDR3: CASRLGQYSNQPQHF; DNA: TGTGCCAGCAGACTCGGACAGTATAGCAATCAGCCCCAGCATTTT
size: NA; J: TRBJ2-2; D: TRBD2; V: TRBV3-1/TRBV3-2; CDR3: CASSAGLAGGSGELFF; DNA: TGTGCCAGCAGCGCTGGACTAGCGGGAGGTTCGGGGGAGCTGTTTTTT
size: NA; J: TRBJ1-6; D: NA; V: TRBV3-1/TRBV3-2; CDR3: CASSQDSRGNSPLHF; DNA: TGTGCCAGCAGCCAAGACTCCAGGGGTAATTCACCCCTCCACTTT
size: NA; J: TRBJ1-1; D: NA; V: TRBV10-3; CDR3: CAISEFEAEAFF; DNA: TGTGCCATCAGTGAGTTTGAGGCTGAAGCTTTCTTT
size: few; J: TRBJ2-7; D: NA; V: TRBV5-1; CDR3: CASSADNSYEQYF; DNA: TGCGCCAGCAGCGCGGACAACTCCTACGAGCAGTACTTC
size: NA; J: TRBJ1-1; D: NA; V: TRBV20-1; CDR3: CSASAGVGTEAFF; DNA: TGCAGTGCTAGTGCAGGGGTTGGCACTGAAGCTTTCTTT
size: NA; J: TRBJ2-7; D: NA; V: TRBV18; CDR3: CASSPPTTGRQYF; DNA: TGTGCCAGCTCACCCCCCACAACAGGGCGGCAGTACTTC
size: NA; J: TRBJ2-1; D: NA; V: TRBV7-6; CDR3: CASSLARTVEQFF; DNA: TGTGCCAGCAGCTTAGCCAGGACAGTTGAGCAGTTCTTC
size: NA; J: TRBJ1-1; D: NA; V: TRBV28; CDR3: CASKGGNTEAFF; DNA: TGTGCCAGCAAAGGGGGGAACACTGAAGCTTTCTTT
size: NA; J: TRBJ2-7; D: NA; V: TRBV19; CDR3: CASRSGTFYEQYF; DNA: TGTGCCAGTAGATCCGGGACATTCTACGAGCAGTACTTC
size: NA; J: TRBJ2-1; D: NA; V: TRBV19; CDR3: CASGPGHNYNEQFF; DNA: TGTGCCAGCGGACCAGGACACAACTACAATGAGCAGTTCTTC
size: NA; J: TRBJ2-7; D: NA; V: TRBV5-1; CDR3: CASSLERWRVNSYEQYF; DNA: TGCGCCAGCAGCTTGGAACGCTGGCGGGTAAACTCCTACGAGCAGTACTTC
size: NA; J: TRBJ1-2; D: NA; V: TRBV3-1/TRBV3-2; CDR3: CASSQGWGSSNYGYTF; DNA: TGTGCCAGCAGCCAAGGATGGGGCTCCTCTAACTATGGCTACACCTTC
size: NA; J: TRBJ1-3; D: NA; V: TRBV9; CDR3: CASSIKTQGHGNTIYF; DNA: TGTGCCAGCAGTATAAAGACGCAGGGGCACGGAAACACCATATATTTT
size: once; J: TRBJ2-7; D: NA; V: TRBV12-3/TRBV12-4; CDR3: CASTNSGRNEQYF; DNA: TGTGCCAGCACCAACAGCGGGCGTAACGAGCAGTACTTC
size: few; J: TRBJ1-5; D: TRBD1; V: TRBV7-7; CDR3: CASSLGRGTGNNQPQHF; DNA: TGTGCCAGCAGCTTAGGGAGGGGGACAGGGAACAATCAGCCCCAGCATTTT
size: NA; J: TRBJ2-5; D: TRBD2; V: TRBV20-1; CDR3: CSASDGRGLETQYF; DNA: TGCAGTGCTAGTGACGGGAGGGGTTTAGAGACCCAGTACTTC
size: NA; J: TRBJ2-1; D: NA; V: TRBV12-2; CDR3: CASLAGGVYNEQFF; DNA: TGTGCAAGTCTGGCGGGAGGAGTATACAATGAGCAGTTCTTC
size: NA; J: TRBJ1-5; D: TRBD1; V: TRBV19; CDR3: CASSRDRHQGEPQHF; DNA: TGTGCCAGCTCAAGGGACAGGCATCAGGGTGAGCCCCAGCATTTT
size: NA; J: TRBJ2-1; D: TRBD2; V: TRBV4-1; CDR3: CASSQEGGNEQFF; DNA: TGCGCCAGCAGCCAAGAGGGGGGGAATGAGCAGTTCTTC
size: NA; J: TRBJ2-7; D: NA; V: TRBV7-2; CDR3: CASSLVQRSEQYF; DNA: TGTGCCAGCAGCTTAGTTCAGCGATCCGAGCAGTACTTC
size: few; J: TRBJ2-1; D: TRBD2; V: TRBV7-6; CDR3: CASSLVGAGDLNEQFF; DNA: TGTGCCAGCAGCTTAGTCGGTGCGGGAGATCTTAATGAGCAGTTCTTC
size: NA; J: TRBJ2-2; D: TRBD1; V: TRBV7-6; CDR3: CASSSRGGQGAGELFF; DNA: TGTGCCAGCAGCTCACGCGGGGGACAGGGGGCTGGGGAGCTGTTTTTT
size: NA; J: TRBJ1-4; D: NA; V: TRBV10-3; CDR3: CAISERTNEKLFF; DNA: TGTGCCATCAGTGAACGGACTAATGAAAAACTGTTTTTT
size: NA; J: TRBJ2-4; D: NA; V: TRBV6-5; CDR3: CASSYGRLTKNIQYF; DNA: TGTGCCAGCAGTTACGGTCGCCTAACCAAAAACATTCAGTACTTC
size: NA; J: TRBJ2-7; D: TRBD2; V: TRBV5-1; CDR3: CASSFLAGGSSYEQYF; DNA: TGCGCCAGCAGCTTCCTAGCGGGAGGGAGCTCCTACGAGCAGTACTTC
size: NA; J: TRBJ2-7; D: TRBD2; V: TRBV4-1; CDR3: CASSQGGGAYEQYF; DNA: TGCGCCAGCAGCCAAGGGGGGGGAGCCTACGAGCAGTACTTC
size: NA; J: TRBJ1-3; D: TRBD1; V: TRBV10-3; CDR3: CAISEWDRGSGNTIYF; DNA: TGTGCCATCAGTGAGTGGGACAGGGGATCTGGAAACACCATATATTTT
size: NA; J: TRBJ2-3; D: NA; V: TRBV9; CDR3: CASSAWGGGNTDTQYF; DNA: TGTGCCAGCAGCGCCTGGGGGGGCGGTAACACAGATACGCAGTATTTT
size: once; J: TRBJ1-5; D: TRBD1; V: TRBV28; CDR3: CATQGVNQPQHF; DNA: TGTGCCACACAGGGGGTCAATCAGCCCCAGCATTTT
size: NA; J: TRBJ2-3; D: TRBD2; V: TRBV9; CDR3: CASSVTPASGVSTDTQYF; DNA: TGTGCCAGCAGCGTGACCCCGGCTAGCGGGGTTAGCACAGATACGCAGTATTTT
size: NA; J: TRBJ1-2; D: TRBD1; V: TRBV7-9; CDR3: CASSGDRGYGYTF; DNA: TGTGCCAGCAGCGGTGACAGGGGCTATGGCTACACCTTC
size: NA; J: TRBJ2-1; D: NA; V: TRBV30; CDR3: CAWRGRGDPALANEQFF; DNA: TGTGCCTGGAGAGGGCGGGGTGACCCCGCACTAGCAAATGAGCAGTTCTTC
size: NA; J: TRBJ2-3; D: NA; V: TRBV10-2; CDR3: CASSRTYTDTQYF; DNA: TGCGCCAGCAGCAGGACTTACACAGATACGCAGTATTTT
size: NA; J: TRBJ1-2; D: NA; V: TRBV7-2; CDR3: CASSLANNYYGYTF; DNA: TGTGCCAGCAGCTTAGCGAACAATTACTATGGCTACACCTTC
size: once; J: TRBJ2-3; D: TRBD1; V: TRBV5-8; CDR3: CASTFGRGRADTQYF; DNA: TGTGCCAGCACCTTCGGCAGGGGGAGAGCAGATACGCAGTATTTT
size: NA; J: TRBJ1-3; D: NA; V: TRBV6-5; CDR3: CASRDLQGSGNTIYF; DNA: TGTGCCAGCAGAGATTTACAGGGCTCGGGAAACACCATATATTTT
size: NA; J: TRBJ1-6; D: NA; V: TRBV6-5; CDR3: CASSQQGEGSPLHF; DNA: TGTGCCAGCAGTCAACAAGGGGAGGGATCACCCCTCCACTTT